Reported below is one T cell receptor beta chain. This entry belongs to a study of Ad26.COV2.S vaccination and SARS-CoV-2 variants. CDR3 length equals 13 residues. Trimming took off 5 bases at V and 3 bases at J, with 11 bases between the two ends. The V gene's germline CDR1 is SQVTM and CDR2 ANQGSEA. Only in-frame clones appear in the TCRdb table, and some are missing; sequencing was by immunoSEQ multiplex PCR. The sample consists of 350,000 to 400,000 clones, about nine tenths of them appearing once. As for treatment: over 15 received Ad26.COV2.S at low or high dose, single or two shots; roughly five received placebo; per-sample allocation not given. Samples were taken on day 63 after the first vaccine or placebo injection.

This receptor was identified in a person between 18 and 60 years old who received the Ad26.COV2.S COVID-19 vaccine or a placebo. The specimen was peripheral blood, collected in a trial of Ad26.COV2.S vaccine versus placebo. This sequence joins TRBV29-1 and TRBJ1-5; tentatively, D is TRBD1 (6 bases). Written as DNA, the CDR3 is TGCAGCGTTTCGGGGGGCCCCAATCAGCCCCAGCATTTT. As protein: CSVSGGPNQPQHF.